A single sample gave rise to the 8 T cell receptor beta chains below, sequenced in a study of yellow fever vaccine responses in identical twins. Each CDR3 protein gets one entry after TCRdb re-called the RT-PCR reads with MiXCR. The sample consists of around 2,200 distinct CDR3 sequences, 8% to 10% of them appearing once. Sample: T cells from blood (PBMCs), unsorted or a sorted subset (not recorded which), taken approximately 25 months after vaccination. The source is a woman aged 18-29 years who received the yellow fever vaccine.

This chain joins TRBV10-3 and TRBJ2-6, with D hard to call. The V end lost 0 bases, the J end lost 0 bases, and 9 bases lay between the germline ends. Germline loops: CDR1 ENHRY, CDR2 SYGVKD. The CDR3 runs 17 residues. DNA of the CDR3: TGTGCCATCAGTGAGTCCATCGACGGCTCTGGGGCCAACGTCCTGACTTTC. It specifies CAISESIDGSGANVLTF.

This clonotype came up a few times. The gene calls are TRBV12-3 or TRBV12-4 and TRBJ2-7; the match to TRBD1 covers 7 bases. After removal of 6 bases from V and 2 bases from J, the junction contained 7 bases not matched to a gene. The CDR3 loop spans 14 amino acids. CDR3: CASSRTGVAYEQYF. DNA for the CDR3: TGTGCCAGCAGCCGAACAGGGGTGGCCTACGAGCAGTACTTC.

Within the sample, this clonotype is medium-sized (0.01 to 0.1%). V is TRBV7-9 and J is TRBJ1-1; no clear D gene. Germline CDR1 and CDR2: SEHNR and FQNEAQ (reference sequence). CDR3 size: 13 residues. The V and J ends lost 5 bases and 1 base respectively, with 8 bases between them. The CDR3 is CASSQQTNTEAFF. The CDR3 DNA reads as TGTGCCAGCAGCCAACAGACGAACACTGAAGCTTTCTTT.

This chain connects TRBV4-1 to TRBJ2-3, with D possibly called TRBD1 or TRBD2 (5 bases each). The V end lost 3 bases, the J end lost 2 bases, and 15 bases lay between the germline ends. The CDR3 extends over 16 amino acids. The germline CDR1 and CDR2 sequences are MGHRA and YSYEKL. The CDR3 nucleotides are TGCGCCAGCAGCCACGGGACGGCGGCAAACACAGATACGCAGTATTTT. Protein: CASSHGTAANTDTQYF.

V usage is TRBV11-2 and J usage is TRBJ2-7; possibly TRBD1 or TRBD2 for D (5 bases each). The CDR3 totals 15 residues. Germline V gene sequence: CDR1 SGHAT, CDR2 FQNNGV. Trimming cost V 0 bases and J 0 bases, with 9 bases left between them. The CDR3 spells CASSLEGVPSYEQYF. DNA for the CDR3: TGTGCCAGCAGCTTAGAGGGGGTCCCCTCCTACGAGCAGTACTTC.

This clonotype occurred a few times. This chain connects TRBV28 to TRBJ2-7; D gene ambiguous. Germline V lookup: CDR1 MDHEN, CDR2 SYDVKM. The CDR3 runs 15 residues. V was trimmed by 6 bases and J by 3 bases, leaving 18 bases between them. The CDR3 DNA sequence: TGTGCCAGCAGCTCCCCTTTTGAAGGCCACTACGAGCAGTACTTC. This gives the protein CASSSPFEGHYEQYF.

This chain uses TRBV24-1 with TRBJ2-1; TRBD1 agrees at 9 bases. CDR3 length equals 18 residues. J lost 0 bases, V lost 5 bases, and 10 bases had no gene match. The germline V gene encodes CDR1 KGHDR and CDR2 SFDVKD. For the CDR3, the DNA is TGTGCCACCAGTGCTAGAGGACAGGGGACCTTCTCCTACAATGAGCAGTTCTTC. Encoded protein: CATSARGQGTFSYNEQFF.

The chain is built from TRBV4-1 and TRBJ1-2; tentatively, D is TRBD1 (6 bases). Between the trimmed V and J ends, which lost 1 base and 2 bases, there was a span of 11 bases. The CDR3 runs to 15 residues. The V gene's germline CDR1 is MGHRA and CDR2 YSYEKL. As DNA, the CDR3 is TGCGCCAGCAGCCAAGGACAGGAGAACAACTATGGCTACACCTTC. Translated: CASSQGQENNYGYTF.